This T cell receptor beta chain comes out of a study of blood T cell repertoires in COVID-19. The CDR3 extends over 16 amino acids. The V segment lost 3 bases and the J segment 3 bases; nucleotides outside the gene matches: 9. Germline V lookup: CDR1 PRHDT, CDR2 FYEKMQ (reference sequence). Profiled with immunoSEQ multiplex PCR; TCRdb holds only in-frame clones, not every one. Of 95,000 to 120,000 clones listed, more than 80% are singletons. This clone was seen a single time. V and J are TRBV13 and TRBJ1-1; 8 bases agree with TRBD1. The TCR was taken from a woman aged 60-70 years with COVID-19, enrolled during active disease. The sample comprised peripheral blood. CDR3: CASSFDRGGDYTEAFF. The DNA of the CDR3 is TGTGCCAGCAGCTTTGACAGGGGAGGTGATTACACTGAAGCTTTCTTT. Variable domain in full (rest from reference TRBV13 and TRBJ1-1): AAGVIQSPRHLIKEKRETATLKCYPIPRHDTVYWYQQGPGQDPQFLISFYEKMQSDKGSIPDRFSAQQFSDYHSELNMSSLELGDSALYFCASSFDRGGDYTEAFFGQGTRLTVV.